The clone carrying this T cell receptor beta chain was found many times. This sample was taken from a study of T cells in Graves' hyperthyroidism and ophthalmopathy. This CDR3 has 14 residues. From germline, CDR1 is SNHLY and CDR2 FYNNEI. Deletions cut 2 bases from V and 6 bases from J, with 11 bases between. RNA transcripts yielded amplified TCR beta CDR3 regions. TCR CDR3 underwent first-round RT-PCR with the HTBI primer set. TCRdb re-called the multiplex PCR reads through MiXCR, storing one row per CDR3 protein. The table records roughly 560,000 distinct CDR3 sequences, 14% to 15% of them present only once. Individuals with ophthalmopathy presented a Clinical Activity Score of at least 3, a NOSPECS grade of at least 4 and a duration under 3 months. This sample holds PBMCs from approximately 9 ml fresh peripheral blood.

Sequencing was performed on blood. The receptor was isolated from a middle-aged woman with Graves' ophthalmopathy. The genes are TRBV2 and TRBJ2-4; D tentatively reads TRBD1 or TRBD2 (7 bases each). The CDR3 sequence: CASSEQGEGNIQYF. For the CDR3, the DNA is TGTGCCAGCAGTGAACAGGGGGAGGGAAACATTCAGTACTTC.